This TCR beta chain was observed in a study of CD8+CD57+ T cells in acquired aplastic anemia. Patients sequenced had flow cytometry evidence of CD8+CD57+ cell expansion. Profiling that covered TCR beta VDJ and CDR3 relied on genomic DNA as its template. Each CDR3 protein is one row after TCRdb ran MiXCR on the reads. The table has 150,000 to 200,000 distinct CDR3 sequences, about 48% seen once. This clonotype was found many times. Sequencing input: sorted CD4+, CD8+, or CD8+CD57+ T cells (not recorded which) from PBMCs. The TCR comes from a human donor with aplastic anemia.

The CDR3 DNA follows: TGCGCCAGCGGCCATGGGGGAGGCTACACCTTC. Amino acids: CASGHGGGYTF. This chain connects TRBV5-1 to TRBJ1-2; tentative D call: TRBD1 (5 bases). The V gene's germline CDR1 is SGHRS and CDR2 YFSETQ. V was pared by 7 bases and J by 8 bases, with 12 bases between. The CDR3 extends over 11 amino acids. The whole variable domain, remainder taken from reference TRBV5-1 and TRBJ1-2, is KAGVTQTPRYLIKTRGQQVTLSCSPISGHRSVSWYQQTPGQGLQFLFEYFSETQRNKGNFPGRFSGRQFSNSRSEMNVSTLELGDSALYLCASGHGGGYTFGSGTRLTVV.